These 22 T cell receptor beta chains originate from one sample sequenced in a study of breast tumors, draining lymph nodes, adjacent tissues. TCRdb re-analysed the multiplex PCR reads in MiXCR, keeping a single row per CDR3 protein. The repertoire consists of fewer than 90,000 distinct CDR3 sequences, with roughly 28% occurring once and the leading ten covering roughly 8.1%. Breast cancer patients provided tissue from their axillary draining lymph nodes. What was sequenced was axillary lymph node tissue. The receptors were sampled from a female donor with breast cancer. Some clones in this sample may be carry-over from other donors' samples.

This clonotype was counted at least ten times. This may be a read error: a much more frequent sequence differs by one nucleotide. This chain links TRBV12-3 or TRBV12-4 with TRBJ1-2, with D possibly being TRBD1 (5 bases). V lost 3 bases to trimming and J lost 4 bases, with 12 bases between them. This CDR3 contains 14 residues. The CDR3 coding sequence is TGTGCCAGCAGTTTCGCCCGGGGGAGCTATGGCTACACCTTC. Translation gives CASSFARGSYGYTF.

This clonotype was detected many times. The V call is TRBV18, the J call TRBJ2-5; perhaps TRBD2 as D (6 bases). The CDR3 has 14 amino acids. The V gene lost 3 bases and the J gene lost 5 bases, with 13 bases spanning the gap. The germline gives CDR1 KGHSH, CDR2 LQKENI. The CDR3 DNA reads TGTGCCAGCTCACCTTTGCAGGGAGGCGAGACCCAGTACTTC. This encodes CASSPLQGGETQYF.

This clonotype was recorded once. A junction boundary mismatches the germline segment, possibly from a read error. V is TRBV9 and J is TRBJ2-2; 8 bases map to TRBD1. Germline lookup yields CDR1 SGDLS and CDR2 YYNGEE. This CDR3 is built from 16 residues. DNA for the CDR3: TGTGCCAGCGGCCGCAGGGGGCCCTCGAACACCGGGGACCTGTTTTTT. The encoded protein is CASGRRGPSNTGDLFF.

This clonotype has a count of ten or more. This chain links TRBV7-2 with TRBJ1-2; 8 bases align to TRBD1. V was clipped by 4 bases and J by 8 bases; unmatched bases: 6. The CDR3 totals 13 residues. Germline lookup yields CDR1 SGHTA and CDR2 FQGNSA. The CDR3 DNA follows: TGTGCCAGCAGCTCGGACAGGGCGGCCGGCTACACCTTC. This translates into CASSSDRAAGYTF.

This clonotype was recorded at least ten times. CDR3 protein: CASSIGQGAGEQYF. CDR3 nucleotides: TGTGCCAGTAGTATAGGGCAGGGGGCTGGAGAGCAGTACTTC. The V gene is TRBV19, the J gene TRBJ2-7; TRBD1 matches 8 bases. Germline values: CDR1 LNHDA, CDR2 SQIVND (reference sequence). V lost 1 base to trimming and J lost 7 bases; unmatched junction nucleotides: 6. The CDR3 is 14 amino acids.

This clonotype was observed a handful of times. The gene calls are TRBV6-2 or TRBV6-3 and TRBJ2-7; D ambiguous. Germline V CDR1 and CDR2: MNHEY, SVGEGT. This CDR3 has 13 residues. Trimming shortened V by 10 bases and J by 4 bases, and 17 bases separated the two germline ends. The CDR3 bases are TGTGCCATAAGGCACGGCCGACTTTACGAGCAGTACTTC. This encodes CAIRHGRLYEQYF.

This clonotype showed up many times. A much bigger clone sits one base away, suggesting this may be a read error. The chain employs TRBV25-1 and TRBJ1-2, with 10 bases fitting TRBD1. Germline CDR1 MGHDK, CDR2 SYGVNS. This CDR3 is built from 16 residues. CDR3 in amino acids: CASYPPGTGANYGYAF. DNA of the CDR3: TGTGCCAGCTATCCACCTGGGACAGGGGCGAACTATGGCTACGCCTTC.

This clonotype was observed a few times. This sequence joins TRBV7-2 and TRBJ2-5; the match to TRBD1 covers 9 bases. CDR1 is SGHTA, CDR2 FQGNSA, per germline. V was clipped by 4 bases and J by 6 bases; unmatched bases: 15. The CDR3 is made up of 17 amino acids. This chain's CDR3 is CASSSDATGTGYKTQYF. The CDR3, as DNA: TGTGCCAGCAGCTCAGACGCGACCGGGACAGGGTATAAGACCCAGTACTTC.

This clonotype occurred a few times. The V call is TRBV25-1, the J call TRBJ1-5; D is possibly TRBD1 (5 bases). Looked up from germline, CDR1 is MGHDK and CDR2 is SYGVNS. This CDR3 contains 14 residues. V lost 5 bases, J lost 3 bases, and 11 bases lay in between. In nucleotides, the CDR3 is TGTGCCAGCAGTAATCCAGGGATCAATCAGCCCCAGCATTTT. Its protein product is CASSNPGINQPQHF.

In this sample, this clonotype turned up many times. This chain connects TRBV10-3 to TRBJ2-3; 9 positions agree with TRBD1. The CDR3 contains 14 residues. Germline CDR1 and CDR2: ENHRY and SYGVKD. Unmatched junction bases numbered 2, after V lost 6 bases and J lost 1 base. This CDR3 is CAIRRQGGTDTQYF. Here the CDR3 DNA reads TGTGCCATCAGGAGACAGGGGGGCACAGATACGCAGTATTTT.

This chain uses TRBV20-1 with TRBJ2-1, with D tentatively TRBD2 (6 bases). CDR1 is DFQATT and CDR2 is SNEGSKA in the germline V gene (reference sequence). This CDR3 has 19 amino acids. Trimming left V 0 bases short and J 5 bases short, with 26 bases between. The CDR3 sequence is CSARDRLWEALQRNNEQFF. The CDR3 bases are TGCAGTGCTAGAGATCGGTTGTGGGAGGCCCTTCAGAGGAACAATGAGCAGTTCTTC.

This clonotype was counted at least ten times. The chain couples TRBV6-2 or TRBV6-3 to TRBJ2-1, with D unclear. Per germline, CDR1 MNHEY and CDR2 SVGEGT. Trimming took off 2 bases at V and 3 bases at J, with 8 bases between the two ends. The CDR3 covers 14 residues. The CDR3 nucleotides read TGTGCCAGCAGTTACGGAAGGGACTACAATGAGCAGTTCTTC. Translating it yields CASSYGRDYNEQFF.

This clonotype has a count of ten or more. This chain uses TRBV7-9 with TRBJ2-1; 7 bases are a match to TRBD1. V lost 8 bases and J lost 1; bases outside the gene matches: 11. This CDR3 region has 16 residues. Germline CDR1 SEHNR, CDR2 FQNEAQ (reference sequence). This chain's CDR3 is CASLPRTGGSYNEQFF. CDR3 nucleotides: TGTGCCAGCCTCCCTAGGACAGGAGGTTCCTACAATGAGCAGTTCTTC. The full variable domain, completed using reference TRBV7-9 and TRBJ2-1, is DTGVSQNPRHKITKRGQNVTFRCDPISEHNRLYWYRQTLGQGPEFLTYFQNEAQLEKSRLLSDRFSAERPKGSFSTLEIQRTEQGDSAMYLCASLPRTGGSYNEQFFGPGTRLTVL.

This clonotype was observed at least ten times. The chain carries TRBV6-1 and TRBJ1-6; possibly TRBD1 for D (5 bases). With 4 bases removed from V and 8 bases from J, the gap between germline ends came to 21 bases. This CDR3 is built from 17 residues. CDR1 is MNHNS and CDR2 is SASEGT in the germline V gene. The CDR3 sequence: CASSGETGLPSDSPLHF. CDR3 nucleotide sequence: TGTGCCAGCAGTGGGGAAACGGGACTCCCCTCCGATTCACCCCTCCACTTT.

This CDR3 is CASRGTSGSIDEQYF. The CDR3 DNA follows: TGTGCCAGCAGGGGTACTAGCGGGAGTATCGACGAGCAGTACTTC. This chain links TRBV7-2 with TRBJ2-7; TRBD2 matches 11 bases. V trimming: 6 bases; J trimming: 5 bases; junction bases outside the gene matches: 9. This CDR3 spans 15 amino acids. Germline V gene data show CDR1 as SGHTA and CDR2 as FQGNSA.

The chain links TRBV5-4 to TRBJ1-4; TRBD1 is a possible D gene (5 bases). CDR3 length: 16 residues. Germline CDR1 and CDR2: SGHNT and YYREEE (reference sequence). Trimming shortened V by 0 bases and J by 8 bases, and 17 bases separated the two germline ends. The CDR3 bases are TGTGCCAGCAGCTTGGACGCCGGGGCCCTCTCGGAAAAACTGTTTTTT. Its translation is CASSLDAGALSEKLFF.

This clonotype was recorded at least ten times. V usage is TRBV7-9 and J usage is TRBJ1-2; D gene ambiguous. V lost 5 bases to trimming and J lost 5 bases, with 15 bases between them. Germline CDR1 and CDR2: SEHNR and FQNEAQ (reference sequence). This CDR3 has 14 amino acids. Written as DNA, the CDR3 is TGTGCCAGCAGCGTGGACGGCCTGGGGTATGGCTACACCTTC. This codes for CASSVDGLGYGYTF.

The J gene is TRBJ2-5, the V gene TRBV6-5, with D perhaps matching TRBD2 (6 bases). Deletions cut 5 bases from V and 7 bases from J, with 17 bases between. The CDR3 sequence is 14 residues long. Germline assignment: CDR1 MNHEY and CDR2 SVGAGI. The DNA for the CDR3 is TGTGCCAGCAGTGGGTGGGGCATGGAGGGGACCCAGTACTTC. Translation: CASSGWGMEGTQYF.

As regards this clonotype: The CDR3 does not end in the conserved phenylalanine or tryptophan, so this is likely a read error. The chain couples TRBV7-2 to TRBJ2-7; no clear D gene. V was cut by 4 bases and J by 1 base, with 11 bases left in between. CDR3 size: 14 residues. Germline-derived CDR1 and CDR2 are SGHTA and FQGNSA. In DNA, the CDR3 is TGTGCCAGCAGCTCAGCTTTTCGATCCTACGAGCAGTACCCC. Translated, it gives CASSSAFRSYEQYP.

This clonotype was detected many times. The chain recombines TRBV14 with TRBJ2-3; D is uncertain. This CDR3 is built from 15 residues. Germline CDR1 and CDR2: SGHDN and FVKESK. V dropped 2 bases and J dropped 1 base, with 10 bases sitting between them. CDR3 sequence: CASSQLSVGTDTQYF. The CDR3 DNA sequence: TGTGCCAGCAGCCAATTGTCAGTTGGCACAGATACGCAGTATTTT.

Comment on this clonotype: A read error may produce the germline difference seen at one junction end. The DNA of the CDR3 is TGTGTCAGCAGCCCCGGGACTAGCGGTCAAGAGGCCCAGTACTTC. Protein: CVSSPGTSGQEAQYF. The V gene is TRBV14, the J gene TRBJ2-5; 11 positions agree with TRBD2. Germline V gene data show CDR1 as SGHDN and CDR2 as FVKESK. This CDR3 contains 15 residues.

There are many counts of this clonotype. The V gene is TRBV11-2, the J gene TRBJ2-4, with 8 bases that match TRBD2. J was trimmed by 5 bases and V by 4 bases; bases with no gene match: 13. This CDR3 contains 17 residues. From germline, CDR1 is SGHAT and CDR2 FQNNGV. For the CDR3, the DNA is TGTGCCAGCAGCTCCCGGTTGGGAGCGGGAGTGGAAAACATTCAGTACTTC. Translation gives CASSSRLGAGVENIQYF.